A single sample gave rise to the 21 T cell receptor beta chains below, sequenced in a study of cytomegalovirus exposure and HLA in healthy donors. PCR amplification relied on 60 Vbeta primers (plus 13 Jbeta primers). Sequencing used immunoSEQ multiplex PCR; TCRdb keeps in-frame clones, though not all of them. The sample includes 90,000 to 120,000 clones, 9.5% to 13% seen only once; the top ten take about 5%. Source material: PBMCs. The source of these receptors is a man aged 35 to 55 in good health and CMV-seropositive.

V and J are TRBV7-2 and TRBJ1-1; 10 positions agree with TRBD1. The V and J ends lost 5 bases and 4 bases, in that order; junction bases with no gene match: 7. The CDR3 sequence is 15 residues long. CDR1 and CDR2 from the germline V gene are SGHTA and FQGNSA. The CDR3 sequence is CASSPRTGGTTEAFF. DNA of the CDR3: TGTGCCAGCAGCCCCCGGACAGGGGGGACCACTGAAGCTTTCTTT.

There are a few counts of this clone. The J gene is TRBJ2-7, the V gene TRBV5-8; 8 nucleotides align to TRBD1. The CDR3 is made up of 14 amino acids. Germline values: CDR1 SGHTS, CDR2 YDEGEE. The V segment lost 0 bases and the J segment 3 bases; nucleotides outside the gene matches: 2. Here the CDR3 DNA reads TGTGCCAGCAGCTTGGTTGGACAGGGCTACGAGCAGTACTTC. As protein: CASSLVGQGYEQYF.

This clone has more than one count but fewer than ten. V gene TRBV28 combines with J gene TRBJ1-6; 7 bases are shared with TRBD1. The CDR3 has 16 residues. CDR1 is MDHEN and CDR2 is SYDVKM in the germline V gene. V trimming: 5 bases; J trimming: 8 bases; junction bases outside the gene matches: 12. CDR3 DNA sequence: TGTGCCAGCAGTCCCCTCTCCGGGACAGAGTATTCACCCCTCCACTTT. Its translation: CASSPLSGTEYSPLHF.

This clone occurred a few times. The chain employs TRBV19 and TRBJ1-5; D is unclear. CDR3 size: 15 residues. Germline values: CDR1 LNHDA, CDR2 SQIVND (reference sequence). The V end was cut by 3 bases, the J end by 5 bases, with 14 bases between. The CDR3 bases are TGTGCCAGTAGTATGAAGGTGGATGGGCATCAGCCCCAGCATTTT. This translates into CASSMKVDGHQPQHF.

The V call is TRBV29-1, the J call TRBJ1-2; D gene ambiguous. Germline V lookup: CDR1 SQVTM, CDR2 ANQGSEA. This CDR3 comprises 14 residues. V shed 3 bases and J shed 4 bases, with 15 bases lying between them. CDR3 DNA: TGCAGCGTTGATCGTTGGGGAGCCGCCTATGGCTACACCTTC. Residues: CSVDRWGAAYGYTF.

The chain combines TRBV30 with TRBJ2-2; unclear D gene. Germline CDR1 is GTSNPN and CDR2 is SVGIG (reference sequence). The length of the CDR3 is 13 residues. The V end lost 4 bases, the J end lost 0 bases, and 6 bases lay between the germline ends. The CDR3 coding sequence is TGTGCCTGGACCCCCGCGAACACCGGGGAGCTGTTTTTT. This codes for CAWTPANTGELFF.

The chain links TRBV14 to TRBJ2-1; perhaps TRBD1 as D (7 bases). Germline V gene lookup returns CDR1 SGHDN and CDR2 FVKESK. The CDR3 sequence is 13 residues long. The ends were cut back, 3 bases at V and 7 bases at J, with 10 bases in the middle. CDR3: CASSQPGGNEQFF. CDR3 coding DNA: TGTGCCAGCAGCCAGCCAGGGGGGAATGAGCAGTTCTTC.

This clone was recorded a few times. The rearrangement links TRBV10-3 to TRBJ1-2, with TRBD1 matching over 8 bases. Germline CDR1 and CDR2: ENHRY and SYGVKD. CDR3 size: 15 residues. J lost 4 bases, V lost 5 bases, and 9 bases had no gene match. CDR3 sequence reads: CAISQTGGMSYGYTF. In nucleotides, the CDR3 is TGTGCCATCAGTCAAACAGGGGGTATGAGCTATGGCTACACCTTC.

This sequence joins TRBV7-9 and TRBJ1-1; TRBD1 might be the D (6 bases). The CDR3 loop spans 16 amino acids. Trimming removed 2 bases at V and 3 bases at J, with 16 bases between. Germline values: CDR1 SEHNR, CDR2 FQNEAQ (reference sequence). The CDR3 spells CASSLSTGSRDTEAFF. The DNA for the CDR3 is TGTGCCAGCAGCTTATCGACAGGATCTAGGGACACTGAAGCTTTCTTT.

This clone was counted between two and nine times. V usage is TRBV7-2 and J usage is TRBJ1-4, with TRBD1 matching over 10 bases. The CDR3 loop spans 15 amino acids. In germline, CDR1 is SGHTA, CDR2 FQGNSA. V shed 5 bases and J 7 bases; nucleotides not matched to a gene: 7. CDR3 sequence (DNA): TGTGCCAGCAGCCCGACCCGGGACAGGGGTGAAAAACTGTTTTTT. Residues: CASSPTRDRGEKLFF.

This chain uses TRBV7-2 with TRBJ2-1; 9 bases line up with TRBD2. The V gene's germline CDR1 is SGHTA and CDR2 FQGNSA. The CDR3 covers 17 residues. V lost 4 bases and J lost 4; bases outside the gene matches: 11. Here the CDR3 reads CASSSTWSSGRYNEQFF. CDR3 coding DNA: TGTGCCAGCAGCTCAACTTGGAGTAGCGGGAGATACAATGAGCAGTTCTTC.

Only a few counts were recorded for this clone. The genes are TRBV29-1 and TRBJ2-1; tentative D call: TRBD1 (7 bases). V gave up 3 bases and J gave up 6 bases, with 15 bases separating them. The CDR3 sequence is 14 residues long. The germline V gene has CDR1 SQVTM and CDR2 ANQGSEA. The CDR3 DNA is TGCAGCGTTGACGTCAGGGGGGTCGGCAATGAGCAGTTCTTC. Translating it yields CSVDVRGVGNEQFF.

This clone has just a few counts. The V call is TRBV25-1, the J call TRBJ2-1; 8 bases are shared with TRBD2. The CDR3 is 17 amino acids. The germline CDR1 and CDR2 sequences are MGHDK and SYGVNS. The ends lost 3 bases at V and 4 bases at J; junction bases unmatched: 11. This CDR3 reads CASSEQKAGGTYNEQFF. CDR3 DNA: TGTGCCAGCAGTGAGCAAAAGGCGGGAGGCACTTACAATGAGCAGTTCTTC.

This clone was detected a few times. The rearrangement joins TRBV29-1 to TRBJ2-7; possibly TRBD1 for D (6 bases). In germline, CDR1 is SQVTM, CDR2 ANQGSEA. V was pared by 4 bases and J by 2 bases, with 15 bases between. The CDR3 extends over 14 amino acids. CDR3 bases: TGCAGCGTTGCCTCCACCGGGACAACCTACGAGCAGTACTTC. It yields the protein CSVASTGTTYEQYF.

The chain has TRBV5-6 and TRBJ2-7, with a tentative D call TRBD1 (6 bases). From germline, CDR1 is SGHDT and CDR2 YYEEEE. The CDR3 sequence is 16 residues long. Trimming removed 4 bases from V and 2 bases from J, with 19 bases in between. The CDR3 nucleotides are TGTGCCAGCAGCACCTTTAGGACAGCTACCACCTACGAGCAGTACTTC. This translates into CASSTFRTATTYEQYF.

By share, this clone ranks as medium-sized. The V call is TRBV4-1, the J call TRBJ1-2; tentative D call: TRBD1 (6 bases). Germline V gene lookup returns CDR1 MGHRA and CDR2 YSYEKL. The germline V and J ends were trimmed by 0 bases and 3 bases, with 11 bases remaining between them. This CDR3 has 15 amino acids. The CDR3 DNA reads TGCGCCAGCAGCCAAGATTCCGACAGGCACTATGGCTACACCTTC. This codes for CASSQDSDRHYGYTF.

Here the CDR3 DNA reads TGTGCCAGCAGTGAGACCGGGGAGCTGTTTTTT. This sequence encodes CASSETGELFF. V gene TRBV6-6 combines with J gene TRBJ2-2; D gene ambiguous. Germline-derived CDR1 and CDR2 are MNHNY and SVGAGI (reference sequence). Trimming shortened V by 5 bases and J by 5 bases, and 3 bases separated the two germline ends. The CDR3 extends over 11 amino acids.

This clone was detected only a few times. V is TRBV5-6 and J is TRBJ2-7, with TRBD1 matching 7 bases. Germline loops: CDR1 SGHDT, CDR2 YYEEEE. The CDR3 contains 14 residues. V was pared by 2 bases and J by 4 bases, with 6 bases of the junction left unmatched. Here the CDR3 reads CASSFPGTEYEQYF. DNA of the CDR3: TGTGCCAGCAGCTTTCCAGGGACAGAGTACGAGCAGTACTTC.

This clone occurred a few times. The chain combines TRBV7-9 with TRBJ1-1, with 8 bases matching TRBD1. Germline V gives CDR1 SEHNR, CDR2 FQNEAQ (reference sequence). V gave up 6 bases and J gave up 0 bases; unmatched junction bases: 0. There are 13 residues in the CDR3. This CDR3 is CASRTGVNTEAFF. Here the CDR3 DNA reads TGTGCCAGCAGGACAGGGGTGAACACTGAAGCTTTCTTT. Full variable domain (rest looked up from reference TRBV7-9 and TRBJ1-1): DTGVSQNPRHKITKRGQNVTFRCDPISEHNRLYWYRQTLGQGPEFLTYFQNEAQLEKSRLLSDRFSAERPKGSFSTLEIQRTEQGDSAMYLCASRTGVNTEAFFGQGTRLTVV.

The gene calls are TRBV7-9 and TRBJ1-3; D uncertain. V was shortened by 3 bases and J by 0 bases, with 15 bases between the two germline ends. Germline assignment: CDR1 SEHNR and CDR2 FQNEAQ (reference sequence). This CDR3 is 17 amino acids long. CDR3 nucleotide sequence: TGTGCCAGCAGCTTGTCCGGGAGGGAAAACTCTGGAAACACCATATATTTT. It yields the protein CASSLSGRENSGNTIYF.

This clone was counted only a few times. Germline and junction disagree at one end, which may indicate a read error. V gene TRBV7-7 combines with J gene TRBJ2-2, with a possible D match to TRBD1 (6 bases). Germline V gene data show CDR1 as SSHAT and CDR2 as FNYEAQ (reference sequence). The CDR3 is 16 amino acids. This chain's CDR3 is CASSLSGTSIGGELFF. CDR3 in DNA: TGTGCTAGCAGCCTATCCGGGACAAGCATCGGAGGGGAGCTGTTTTTT.